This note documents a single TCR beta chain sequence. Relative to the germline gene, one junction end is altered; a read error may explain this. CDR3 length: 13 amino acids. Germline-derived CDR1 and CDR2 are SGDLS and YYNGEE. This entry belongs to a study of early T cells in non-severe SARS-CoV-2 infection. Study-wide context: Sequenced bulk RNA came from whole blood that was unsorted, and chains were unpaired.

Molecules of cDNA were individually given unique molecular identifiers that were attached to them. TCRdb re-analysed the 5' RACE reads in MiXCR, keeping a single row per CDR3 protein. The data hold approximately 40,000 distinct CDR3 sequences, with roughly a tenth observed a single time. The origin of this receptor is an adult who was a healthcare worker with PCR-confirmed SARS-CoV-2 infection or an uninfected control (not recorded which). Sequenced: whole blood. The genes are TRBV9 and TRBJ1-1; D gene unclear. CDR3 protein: CASSFRLGTEVFF. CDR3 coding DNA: TGTGCCAGCAGCTTCAGACTGGGAACTGAAGTTTTCTTT.